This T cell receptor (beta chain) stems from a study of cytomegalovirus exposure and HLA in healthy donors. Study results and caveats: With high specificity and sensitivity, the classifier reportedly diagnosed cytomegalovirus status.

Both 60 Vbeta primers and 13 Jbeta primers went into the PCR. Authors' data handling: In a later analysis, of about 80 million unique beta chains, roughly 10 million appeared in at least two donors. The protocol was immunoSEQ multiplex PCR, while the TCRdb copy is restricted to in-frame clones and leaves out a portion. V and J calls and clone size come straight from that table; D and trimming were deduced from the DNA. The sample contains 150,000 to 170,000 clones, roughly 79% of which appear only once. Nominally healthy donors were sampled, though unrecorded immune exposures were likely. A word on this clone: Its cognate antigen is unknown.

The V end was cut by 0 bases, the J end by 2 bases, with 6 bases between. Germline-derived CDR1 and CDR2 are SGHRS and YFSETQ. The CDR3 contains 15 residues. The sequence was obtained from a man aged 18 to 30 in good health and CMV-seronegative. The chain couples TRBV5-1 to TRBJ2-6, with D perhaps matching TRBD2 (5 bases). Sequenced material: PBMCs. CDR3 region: CASSLGGTGANVLTF. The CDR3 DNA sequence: TGCGCCAGCAGCTTGGGAGGGACTGGGGCCAACGTCCTGACTTTC.